Detailed here is one TCR beta chain. Its antigen is not known. Documented time point: newly diagnosed, previously untreated cHL patient sample. The data were produced by immunoSEQ multiplex PCR, yet TCRdb's version contains in-frame clones alone and is incomplete. The repertoire holds about 47,000 clones, with roughly 91% as singletons. The sample is drawn from a study of PD-1 blockade in classical Hodgkin lymphoma. The study's findings and limits: Nothing has yet pinned down what causes the repertoire differences, possibly disease activity or prior therapy. Newly diagnosed patients were said to have less baseline TCR diversity than healthy donors did.

Source material: peripheral blood mononuclear cells (PBMCs). This clonotype originated in a human donor with classical Hodgkin lymphoma.

CDR3 residues: CASSTYRLGAYEQYF. The CDR3 DNA reads as TGTGCCAGCAGTACATACAGGCTTGGGGCCTACGAGCAGTACTTC. The gene calls are TRBV28 and TRBJ2-7; perhaps TRBD1 as D (5 bases). Germline V CDR1 and CDR2: MDHEN, SYDVKM. The CDR3 sequence is 15 residues long. V was shortened by 5 bases and J by 2 bases, with 16 bases between the two germline ends. The full variable domain, rest sourced from reference TRBV28 and TRBJ2-7, is DVKVTQSSRYLVKRTGEKVFLECVQDMDHENMFWYRQDPGLGLRLIYFSYDVKMKEKGDIPEGYSVSREKKERFSLILESASTNQTSMYLCASSTYRLGAYEQYFGPGTRLTVT.